This TCR beta chain derives from a study of naive and memory T cell subsets listed by TCRdb under 2017. For the study in its entirety: Sorted naive and memory T cell subsets from peripheral blood were analyzed in the study using a UMI-based, open-source pipeline for TCR alpha and beta sequencing. IgG serology results and the functional CMV T cell responses were in complete agreement. RNA was DNase-treated and reverse transcribed with TCR constant-region primers, mostly using SuperScript III. The full study reports these points: The repertoire findings for the naive and memory subsets could not be validated, as no ground truth was available. RNA-based TCR counts may be affected by expression changes linked to T cell activation and differentiation. Clonotypes were defined as single alpha or beta chain sequences, not paired alpha/beta receptors. Following error correction, more than 85% of naive TCR sequences occurred only once, which made naive abundance distributions much steeper than those of memory subsets. In both CD4 and CD8 cells, the Gini index increased while Shannon and inverse Simpson diversity decreased from naive through CM, EM and EMRA. TCR abundance followed a power law whose exponent differed between naive and memory subsets but was consistent across the three individuals.

Concerning this clonotype: The target of this receptor is not known. Qualities for individual bases were not recorded, and no much larger clone is one base off.

TCR alpha and beta chain libraries were amplified separately from the second PCR step onward. The CMV status of each donor was determined by measuring IFNgamma production from CD4+ T cells after fresh PBMCs had been stimulated overnight with CMV viral lysate. Using Miltenyi beads, CD4 T cells were first positively selected, and CD8 T cells were then positively selected from the CD4-negative fraction. After staining for CD3, CD4, CD8, CD45RA, CD27 and a live/dead dye, cells were sorted on a BD Aria II into four subsets based on CD45RA and CD27. A few healthy volunteers provided blood, and the blood of each volunteer was split into CD4 and CD8 T cells and then into four differentiation subsets. Approximately 120 ml of peripheral blood was drawn per donor, and PBMC were isolated by Ficoll-Paque PLUS density-gradient centrifugation. The sorted cells were lysed in RLT buffer, after which RNA was extracted using a Qiagen RNeasy kit and kept at -80 degrees C.

Trimming removed 10 bases from V and 7 bases from J, leaving 14 bases between the germline ends. As encoded in the germline V gene, CDR1 is MNHEY while CDR2 is SVGEGT. The CDR3, cysteine through phenylalanine, is 13 amino acids long. Only CDR3 DNA remains: 39 bases, in frame from the first base. The protocol used for the library was UMI-ligation and nested PCR. To cover both TRBC1 and TRBC2, the beta constant-region primer consisted of an equimolar mix of two oligonucleotides. The ligated cDNA went through four rounds of PCR with nested alpha and beta constant-region primers together with the SP2 primer. T4 RNA ligase 1 ligated a single-stranded oligonucleotide carrying the SP2 primer and a 12-nucleotide UMI to the cDNA 3' end. Incubation of the ligation reaction lasted 20-24 hours at 16 degrees C. PCR2 was usually performed as a SYBR Green qPCR and halted at a preset threshold so that over-amplification would not occur. All purifications after the first were performed with Agencourt AMPure XP magnetic beads. Libraries were quantified by Qubit and checked on a TapeStation, with a main peak expected near 650 bp. Pooled libraries were sequenced on an Illumina MiSeq with v2 2x251 paired-end kits, typically giving roughly 0.95-2 million reads per sample. Libraries were pooled at 4 nM per sample, and 5-7% PhiX was added to improve cluster recognition. Processing in the source paper ran as follows. Decombinator assigned V and J genes to Demultiplexor-processed FASTQ reads by tag matching, allowing a single base-pair mismatch. UMIs were used by Collapsinator to correct both sequencing errors and frequency errors arising from PCR heterogeneity. CDR3Translator translated TCRs and extracted CDR3s from the conserved cysteine to the FGXG phenylalanine, flagging non-productive sequences. Repertoires were subsampled to equal numbers of UMI-defined TCRs before Gini, Shannon entropy and inverse Simpson indices were calculated. Within the linear range, a power law was fitted to clonotype abundance distributions using maximum likelihood. Similar UMI counts, unique TCR numbers and clonal distributions were obtained with the pipeline and with MIGEC on one naive CD8 sample. Repertoires were searched for about 7,000 CMV-associated CDR3 sequences compiled from VDJdb and a published dataset. TCRdb itself trimmed the public reads at Q25 with fastp, ran MiXCR and retained productive beta chains. Rows with one shared CDR3 protein collapse into an entry with the most common genes and DNA. Here the V and J calls rest on TCRdb's processing, not on the authors' analysis. The sample contains 95,000 to 150,000 distinct CDR3 sequences, roughly 36% of them found a single time. Approximately 0.88% of the sample is in the top ten clones.

The chain is made from TRBV6-2 or TRBV6-3 and TRBJ1-6; the D gene identity is not certain. The source is a human donor in good health. Sequencing was done on a sample of central memory CD4+ T cells from blood. What this sample's cell subset or site label stands for: central memory, CD45RA- CD27+. Read as DNA, the sequence is TGTGCCACGAAGTTTGGGGAAAATTCACCCCTCCACTTT. This translates into CATKFGENSPLHF.